Each of the 29 T cell receptor beta chains below was sequenced from the same sample in a study of Tregs in tolerant kidney transplant recipients. This table comes from immunoSEQ multiplex PCR, and its TCRdb copy is limited to in-frame clones, with some not included. The table includes around 70,000 clones, roughly 92% detected once. The specimen was CD8+ T cells from blood, collected before the transplant. The receptors stem from a human donor who received a combined kidney and bone marrow transplant.

J is TRBJ1-2 and V is TRBV27; the D gene is possibly TRBD1 (6 bases). The CDR3 is 12 amino acids. V lost 5 bases to trimming and J lost 6 bases, with 10 bases between them. CDR1 and CDR2 from the germline V gene are MNHEY and SMNVEV (reference sequence). CDR3 bases: TGTGCCAGCAGTCCTGACAGGCATGGCTACACCTTC. This sequence encodes CASSPDRHGYTF.

The chain employs TRBV5-1 and TRBJ1-1; 7 bases are shared with TRBD1. The CDR3 spans 13 residues. Germline trimming cut 5 bases from V and 7 bases from J; bases unmatched to any gene: 8. Germline V gene data show CDR1 as SGHRS and CDR2 as YFSETQ. CDR3 DNA sequence: TGCGCCAGCAGGGCCAAGGGGGCAAGTGAAGCTTTCTTT. Its protein is CASRAKGASEAFF.

The chain recombines TRBV11-2 with TRBJ2-6; 10 nucleotides match TRBD1. Germline V gene data show CDR1 as SGHAT and CDR2 as FQNNGV. This CDR3 has 16 amino acids. The J segment lost 1 base and the V segment lost 6 bases, leaving 3 bases of the junction unmatched. The CDR3 reads CASRGQGMSGANVLTF. For the CDR3, the DNA is TGTGCCAGCAGGGGACAGGGGATGTCTGGGGCCAACGTCCTGACTTTC.

The DNA for the CDR3 is TGTGCCAGCATGGCGGACAGGGTCGACTATGGCTACACCTTC. As protein: CASMADRVDYGYTF. The chain recombines TRBV5-4 with TRBJ1-2; 8 positions agree with TRBD1. Trimming removed 6 bases from V and 3 bases from J; junction bases left unmatched: 7. This CDR3 spans 14 amino acids. Germline-derived CDR1 and CDR2 are SGHNT and YYREEE (reference sequence).

The chain joins TRBV19 to TRBJ1-1; 7 bases map to TRBD1. The CDR3 spans 11 residues. Unmatched junction bases numbered 4, after V lost 5 bases and J lost 10 bases. Germline values: CDR1 LNHDA, CDR2 SQIVND (reference sequence). The CDR3 region is CASSLGTVAFF. The CDR3 region has the DNA TGTGCCAGTAGTCTGGGGACAGTAGCTTTCTTT. The complete variable domain, with remaining parts taken from reference TRBV19 and TRBJ1-1, reads DGGITQSPKYLFRKEGQNVTLSCEQNLNHDAMYWYRQDPGQGLRLIYYSQIVNDFQKGDIAEGYSVSREKKESFPLTVTSAQKNPTAFYLCASSLGTVAFFGQGTRLTVV.

This clone showed up just once. The genes are TRBV21-1 and TRBJ1-5. TRBV21-1 is a pseudogene. The CDR3 has 17 amino acids. The CDR3 sequence is CASSSCIATLAHQPQHF. CDR3 in DNA: TGTGCCAGCAGCAGTTGTATAGCTACATTGGCACATCAGCCCCAGCATTTT.

The chain is built from TRBV29-1 and TRBJ2-3; 7 bases fit TRBD1. V trimming: 3 bases; J trimming: 4 bases; junction bases outside the gene matches: 7. Germline V gene sequence: CDR1 SQVTM, CDR2 ANQGSEA. The CDR3 has 14 residues. The CDR3 region is CSVDPDRFADTQYF. The CDR3 DNA reads TGCAGCGTTGACCCGGACAGGTTTGCAGATACGCAGTATTTT.

This clone occurred a few times. J is TRBJ2-7 and V is TRBV7-9; unclear D gene. V was clipped by 1 base and J by 0 bases, with 10 bases between them. The germline CDR1 and CDR2 sequences are SEHNR and FQNEAQ (reference sequence). The CDR3 totals 15 residues. DNA of the CDR3: TGTGCCAGCAGCTTAGGGCCTGAAAGCTCCTACGAGCAGTACTTC. Its translation is CASSLGPESSYEQYF.

The chain carries TRBV5-6 and TRBJ1-4, with D perhaps TRBD1 (5 bases). V was pared by 5 bases and J by 7 bases, with 12 bases between. CDR3 length: 13 residues. Per germline, CDR1 SGHDT and CDR2 YYEEEE. The CDR3 nucleotides are TGTGCCAGCAGTTACGGGAGGGGTGAAAAACTGTTTTTT. Protein: CASSYGRGEKLFF.

The chain recombines TRBV19 with TRBJ2-7; 10 bases match TRBD1. V shed 4 bases, J shed 6 bases, and the junction held 6 bases outside the gene matches. Germline V gene data show CDR1 as LNHDA and CDR2 as SQIVND (reference sequence). The CDR3 contains 14 residues. The CDR3 nucleotides are TGTGCCAGTAGTACAGCCCGGGACAGGGGCGAGCAGTACTTC. Amino acid sequence: CASSTARDRGEQYF.

This chain uses TRBV14 with TRBJ2-1; no definite D call. CDR1 SGHDN and CDR2 FVKESK come from the germline V gene. V dropped 6 bases and J dropped 6 bases, with 12 bases sitting between them. The CDR3 is 13 residues long. CDR3: CASSHTPGNEQFF. The CDR3 nucleotides read TGTGCCAGCAGTCACACCCCAGGCAATGAGCAGTTCTTC.

The gene calls are TRBV4-2 and TRBJ2-3, with 10 nucleotides matching TRBD2. V lost 0 bases and J lost 5; bases outside the gene matches: 5. This CDR3 contains 16 residues. The germline gives CDR1 LGHNA, CDR2 YNFKEQ. In nucleotides, the CDR3 is TGTGCCAGCAGCCAAGATCCAGCTAGCGGGAGAGATACGCAGTATTTT. Amino acids: CASSQDPASGRDTQYF.

The chain uses TRBV28 and TRBJ1-5; D remains unclear. Trimming shortened V by 10 bases and J by 1 base, and 11 bases separated the two germline ends. The CDR3 extends over 13 amino acids. Germline-derived CDR1 and CDR2 are MDHEN and SYDVKM. The CDR3 DNA sequence: TGTGCCACCCTAGGTCCCAGCAATCAGCCCCAGCATTTT. Amino acids: CATLGPSNQPQHF.

About this clone: At one end, the junction sequence differs from germline, possibly due to a read error. The CDR3 reads CASSVAGPQETQYF. In DNA form, the CDR3 reads TGTGCCAGCAGCGTAGCGGGGCCTCAAGAGACCCAGTACTTC. This chain uses TRBV7-9 with TRBJ2-5, with 8 bases identical to TRBD2. Germline CDR1 and CDR2: SEHNR and FQNEAQ (reference sequence). The CDR3 has 14 amino acids.

This sequence joins TRBV4-2 and TRBJ2-1, with 9 positions matching TRBD2. Germline assignment: CDR1 LGHNA and CDR2 YNFKEQ. Trimming at V came to 0 bases and at J to 4 bases, leaving 4 bases not matched to a gene. The CDR3 spans 16 residues. The CDR3 DNA follows: TGTGCCAGCAGCCAAGATCCAGCGGGGGGATACAATGAGCAGTTCTTC. This sequence encodes CASSQDPAGGYNEQFF.

This chain links TRBV6-1 with TRBJ2-7; TRBD1 aligns across 8 bases. The CDR3 loop spans 12 amino acids. Germline V CDR1 and CDR2: MNHNS, SASEGT. V lost 10 bases, J lost 6 bases, and 8 bases stayed unmatched. The CDR3: CAITGTGVEQYF. The CDR3 DNA follows: TGTGCCATAACCGGGACAGGTGTCGAGCAGTACTTC.

CDR3 bases: TGTGCCAGCAGCGAGGGCGGGACTCGCTCCTACGAGCAGTACTTC. Amino acid sequence: CASSEGGTRSYEQYF. V usage is TRBV9 and J usage is TRBJ2-5; D is possibly TRBD2 (6 bases). The last part of the DNA fits TRBJ2-7 better; the J call may be wrong. Germline V gene lookup returns CDR1 SGDLS and CDR2 YYNGEE. This CDR3 comprises 15 residues.

This sequence joins TRBV6-1 and TRBJ1-2; D not resolved. The germline CDR1 and CDR2 sequences are MNHNS and SASEGT. Trimming cost V 2 bases and J 6 bases, with 16 bases left between them. This CDR3 spans 15 amino acids. This CDR3 reads CASSEWAIAIDGYTF. The CDR3 DNA sequence: TGTGCCAGCAGTGAATGGGCTATCGCGATAGATGGCTACACCTTC.

The chain combines TRBV5-6 with TRBJ1-6, with TRBD1 matching 8 bases. Per the germline V gene, CDR1 is SGHDT and CDR2 is YYEEEE. This CDR3 comprises 14 residues. With V trimmed by 2 bases and J by 9 bases, 4 bases remained unmatched. CDR3 coding DNA: TGTGCCAGCAGCTTTGGACAGGGAGGTTCACCCCTCCACTTT. It specifies CASSFGQGGSPLHF.

The chain uses TRBV13 and TRBJ1-1; D not resolved. V shed 3 bases and J shed 6 bases, with 11 bases lying between them. The germline V gene encodes CDR1 PRHDT and CDR2 FYEKMQ (reference sequence). The CDR3 length is 13 residues. CDR3 coding DNA: TGTGCCAGCAGCTTTTTGGGAGACGCTGAAGCTTTCTTT. Its translation: CASSFLGDAEAFF.

Regarding this clone: Its ends do not fully match the called genes, so a read error is possible. Other DNA sequences in this sample translate to the same CDR3. The chain couples TRBV4-2 to TRBJ1-6, with D perhaps matching TRBD1 (6 bases). Germline V gene data show CDR1 as LGHNA and CDR2 as YNFKEQ. The length of the CDR3 is 14 residues. As DNA, the CDR3 is TGTGCCAGCAGCCAATCAGGGGATAATTCCCCCCTCCACTTT. Its translation is CASSQSGDNSPLHF.

The rearrangement uses TRBV27 and TRBJ2-3; D call uncertain. Between the trimmed V and J ends, which lost 5 bases and 1 base, there was a span of 16 bases. Germline CDR1 reads MNHEY; CDR2 reads SMNVEV (reference sequence). This CDR3 is built from 16 residues. The CDR3 nucleotides are TGTGCCAGCAGTCTCGAGCCGTTTTTAGGCACAGATACGCAGTATTTT. Translated: CASSLEPFLGTDTQYF.

This chain joins TRBV28 and TRBJ2-7; the match to TRBD2 covers 7 bases. Per germline, CDR1 MDHEN and CDR2 SYDVKM. Trimming at V came to 5 bases and at J to 2 bases, leaving 12 bases not matched to a gene. This CDR3 is built from 16 residues. DNA for the CDR3: TGTGCCAGCAGTAGGCTGAGCGGGGAAATTCCCTACGAGCAGTACTTC. Its protein is CASSRLSGEIPYEQYF.

The chain is built from TRBV5-6 and TRBJ2-3; D is possibly TRBD1 (5 bases). The CDR3 extends over 15 amino acids. Deletions cut 2 bases from V and 2 bases from J, with 12 bases between. The germline CDR1 and CDR2 sequences are SGHDT and YYEEEE. The CDR3: CASSFGIGDTDTQYF. DNA of the CDR3: TGTGCCAGCAGCTTTGGCATAGGGGACACAGATACGCAGTATTTT.

This clone was detected once. The CDR3 coding sequence is TGTGCCAGCAGTTACTGGGGGGAGAGCGGTGAGCAGTTCTTC. Its translation: CASSYWGESGEQFF. The chain has TRBV6-5 and TRBJ2-1, with a possible D match to TRBD2 (6 bases). V gave up 1 base and J gave up 9 bases, with 13 bases separating them. This CDR3 has 14 residues. Per the germline V gene, CDR1 is MNHEY and CDR2 is SVGAGI.

The V call is TRBV4-3, the J call TRBJ2-5; TRBD2 agrees at 9 bases. The V gene end was trimmed by 0 bases and the J gene end by 0 bases; junction bases not matched to a gene: 5. The CDR3 has 17 amino acids. Germline V gene lookup returns CDR1 LGHNA and CDR2 YSLEER. The CDR3 DNA follows: TGCGCCAGCAGCCAAGATACGGGACTAGCCCACCAAGAGACCCAGTACTTC. This translates into CASSQDTGLAHQETQYF.

The rearrangement joins TRBV15 to TRBJ1-5, with D maybe TRBD1 (6 bases). Germline CDR1 LNHNV, CDR2 YYDKDF (reference sequence). This CDR3 comprises 15 residues. V dropped 5 bases and J dropped 0 bases, with 11 bases sitting between them. The CDR3 region is CATSGYRASNQPQHF. The CDR3 nucleotides read TGTGCCACCAGCGGATACAGGGCTAGCAATCAGCCCCAGCATTTT.

This sequence joins TRBV13 and TRBJ2-3; 13 bases map to TRBD2. Germline values: CDR1 PRHDT, CDR2 FYEKMQ (reference sequence). This CDR3 region has 13 residues. J lost 6 bases, V lost 10 bases, and 4 bases had no gene match. The CDR3 spells CATTSGRVDTQYF. The CDR3, as DNA: TGTGCCACCACTAGCGGGAGGGTTGATACGCAGTATTTT.

The J gene is TRBJ2-1, the V gene TRBV4-3; D is unclear. Between the trimmed V and J ends, which lost 0 bases and 12 bases, there was a span of 9 bases. Germline values: CDR1 LGHNA, CDR2 YSLEER. The CDR3 is made up of 12 amino acids. The CDR3 DNA sequence: TGCGCCAGCAGCCAAGAAGGAGATATGCAGTTCTTC. Translated, it gives CASSQEGDMQFF.